This TCR beta chain was recovered during a study of cytomegalovirus exposure and HLA in healthy donors. Study context: Prior work identified under 130 million unique TCR beta sequences in approximately 180 million T cells. Study findings and constraints: Indistinguishable V segments, including TRBV6-2 and TRBV6-3, were excluded.

The PCR had 60 Vbeta and 13 Jbeta primers. Sequenced by immunoSEQ multiplex PCR; TCRdb stores in-frame clones only, minus some. The repertoire consists of 130,000 or so clones, with around 80% occurring once and the leading ten covering roughly 3.2%. Trimming took off 0 bases at V and 8 bases at J, with 8 bases between the two ends. This CDR3 has 13 residues. Germline assignment: CDR1 SGDLS and CDR2 YYNGEE. For this clone: Its antigen is as yet unknown.

The chain carries TRBV9 and TRBJ2-2; D not resolved. Material: PBMCs. The origin of this receptor is a young man in good health and CMV-seropositive. The CDR3 protein is CASSVATFGELFF. CDR3 DNA: TGTGCCAGCAGCGTAGCTACTTTTGGGGAGCTGTTTTTT.